This TCR beta chain was sequenced for a study of post-analysis software for immune sequencing data (dated by TCRdb to the mid-2010s). Regarding the research as a whole: Recorded disease courses included relapsing-remitting, secondary progressive and progressive-relapsing multiple sclerosis, with some patients lacking subtype annotation. The multiple sclerosis patient repertoires were compared with 10 to 12 previously published healthy control repertoires from donors aged roughly 6 to 27 years. A subset of samples was prepared in parallel using single-end sample barcoding, then pooled and co-amplified after Illumina adapter ligation.

The library was made by PCR. The sequencer listed for this sample is Illumina HiSeq 2500. To reduce PCR and sequencing biases, unique molecular identifiers were incorporated into the TCR beta cDNA libraries. Approximately 500,000 cDNA molecules were obtained for every 1 to 10 million input T cells, so each molecule roughly corresponded to one T cell. The patient libraries were prepared and sequenced with the same protocol used for the earlier healthy control dataset. Within a given batch, samples were prepared together, multiplexed and sequenced on the same HiSeq lane. On the study's bioinformatics: Raw barcoded reads were processed with MIGEC, and single-read molecular identifier groups were discarded before consensus assembly and CDR3 extraction. Clonotype tables were post-analysed with VDJtools, and diversity was normalized by down-sampling all datasets to the smallest sample size. Repertoire overlap clustering matched CDR3 amino acid but not nucleotide sequences to correct batch-related cross-sample contamination. TCRdb applied fastp at Q25 and MiXCR to the public reads, then kept only in-frame beta chains. Identical CDR3 protein sequences are pooled into one entry, listed with their most common genes and DNA. The V and J calls were determined by TCRdb, not by the authors. Across this sample there are roughly 700,000 distinct CDR3 sequences, with 30% seen only once. Approximately 0.55% of the sample comes from the top ten.

On the study overall, not on this receptor specifically: Compared with controls, multiple sclerosis patients had significantly lower normalized Chao1 diversity, a finding suggesting substantial peripheral T-cell clonal expansion. Patients showed significantly higher frequencies than controls for a few TRBV segments, among them TRBV5-6, TRBV5-1 and TRBV20-1. Strong co-clustering of samples prepared in the same batch was shown by direct clustering with F measure, prompting a batch-effect correction. The multiple sclerosis patient group was slightly younger than the control group.

To demonstrate the VDJtools post-analysis software, the study profiled TCR beta repertoires from the peripheral blood of about a dozen young patients with multiple sclerosis. Multiple sclerosis patients were children and adolescents aged 6 to 15 years. On this clonotype: This clone's antigen is unknown. This sequence may be a read error, since a much larger clone differs from it by one base.

The germline V gene (reference sequence) supplies CDR1 SEHNR and CDR2 FQNEAQ. CDR3 length: 16 amino acids, cysteine to phenylalanine. Of the read, only the CDR3 DNA is kept; its 48 bases are in frame from base 1. The junction shows trimming of 3 bases on V and 1 base on J, plus 10 bases between the germline ends. The source material was blood. The V and J genes are TRBV7-9 and TRBJ2-6, with the D gene call left open. The receptor was isolated from a girl aged 5-17 years with multiple sclerosis. CDR3 protein: CASSLGRASGANVLTF. Read as DNA, the sequence is TGTGCCAGCAGCTTGGGCCGGGCTTCTGGGGCCAACGTCCTGACTTTC.